Each of the 13 T cell receptor beta chains below was sequenced from the same sample in a study of blood T cell repertoires in COVID-19 (dated by TCRdb to the early 2020s). Preparation of the library involved the immunoSEQ multiplex PCR assay. The immuneACCESS repertoire file appears here via TCRdb, limited to in-frame rearrangements. These files lack a portion of the clones; in checked studies, under half of the deficit traces to unresolved V genes, and the cause of the others is not known. This sample holds 60,000 or so clones; around 78% were observed only once. About 5.3% of the sample lies in the top ten. The sample was peripheral blood. Receptors were obtained from a human donor in a cohort sampled during active COVID-19.

This clone has only one observation. The V call is TRBV27, the J call TRBJ1-6, with a possible D match to TRBD1 (5 bases). The CDR3 loop spans 14 amino acids. CDR1 and CDR2 from the germline V gene are MNHEY and SMNVEV (reference sequence). Trimming took off 3 bases at V and 9 bases at J, with 12 bases between the two ends. The CDR3: CASSFNRGGSPLHF. In nucleotides, the CDR3 is TGTGCCAGCAGTTTCAATAGGGGTGGTTCACCCCTCCACTTT.

The chain couples TRBV27 to TRBJ2-1; TRBD2 is a possible D gene (5 bases). Germline loops: CDR1 MNHEY, CDR2 SMNVEV (reference sequence). V gave up 2 bases and J gave up 2 bases, with 10 bases separating them. This CDR3 region has 15 residues. The CDR3 loop reads CASSLSGPPYNEQFF. The CDR3 coding sequence is TGTGCCAGCAGTTTAAGCGGACCCCCCTACAATGAGCAGTTCTTC.

V gene TRBV5-8 combines with J gene TRBJ1-2; the D is unclear. This CDR3 is built from 13 residues. Trimming took 0 bases from V and 5 from J, leaving 8 bases between them. The germline CDR1 and CDR2 sequences are SGHTS and YDEGEE. The CDR3, as DNA: TGTGCCAGCAGCTTGGTATCGGGATATGGCTACACCTTC. It specifies CASSLVSGYGYTF.

There are a few counts of this clone. The chain joins TRBV7-2 to TRBJ2-7, with unresolved D. Per the germline V gene, CDR1 is SGHTA and CDR2 is FQGNSA. V was shortened by 5 bases and J by 1 base, with 9 bases between the two germline ends. The CDR3 is 13 residues long. CDR3 in amino acids: CASSPPLSYEQYF. The CDR3, as DNA: TGTGCCAGCAGCCCCCCACTATCCTACGAGCAGTACTTC.

This clone was detected a few times. The rearrangement uses TRBV6-2 or TRBV6-3 and TRBJ1-1; D possibly corresponds to TRBD1 (5 bases). The CDR3 is made up of 17 amino acids. Trimming took off 0 bases at V and 0 bases at J, with 14 bases between the two ends. CDR1 MNHEY and CDR2 SVGEGT come from the germline V gene. The chain's CDR3 is CASSYSLGAAMNTEAFF. CDR3 DNA: TGTGCCAGCAGTTACTCCTTAGGGGCAGCCATGAACACTGAAGCTTTCTTT.

The rearrangement joins TRBV5-6 to TRBJ2-1; weak D call: TRBD2 (5 bases). This CDR3 comprises 15 residues. V lost 2 bases, J lost 9 bases, and 18 bases lay in between. The germline V gene encodes CDR1 SGHDT and CDR2 YYEEEE. The CDR3 spells CASSFGLSTVGEQFF. In DNA, the CDR3 is TGTGCCAGCAGCTTTGGACTCTCAACGGTGGGTGAGCAGTTCTTC. Combining the CDR3 with reference TRBV5-6 and TRBJ2-1 gives the whole variable domain DAGVTQSPTHLIKTRGQQVTLRCSPKSGHDTVSWYQQALGQGPQFIFQYYEEEERQRGNFPDRFSGHQFPNYSSELNVNALLLGDSALYLCASSFGLSTVGEQFFGPGTRLTVL.

This clone was counted many times. The J gene is TRBJ2-7, the V gene TRBV6-6; 7 nucleotides align to TRBD2. Germline values: CDR1 MNHNY, CDR2 SVGAGI (reference sequence). The J segment lost 3 bases and the V segment lost 5 bases, leaving 7 bases of the junction unmatched. This CDR3 has 14 amino acids. CDR3 residues: CASSRVGRGYEQYF. The DNA for the CDR3 is TGTGCCAGCAGTCGTGTAGGGAGGGGCTACGAGCAGTACTTC.

The CDR3 is CASSRGTNDQEQFF. Here the CDR3 DNA reads TGCGCCAGCAGTAGAGGTACGAACGACCAAGAGCAGTTCTTC. J is TRBJ2-1 and V is TRBV5-1; no firm D call. In germline, CDR1 is SGHRS, CDR2 YFSETQ. Between the trimmed V and J ends, which lost 5 bases and 10 bases, there was a span of 19 bases. This CDR3 is 14 amino acids long. The variable domain in full, completed from reference TRBV5-1 and TRBJ2-1, reads KAGVTQTPRYLIKTRGQQVTLSCSPISGHRSVSWYQQTPGQGLQFLFEYFSETQRNKGNFPGRFSGRQFSNSRSEMNVSTLELGDSALYLCASSRGTNDQEQFFGPGTRLTVL.

The chain has TRBV30 and TRBJ1-5; weak D call: TRBD1 (5 bases). The ends were cut back, 3 bases at V and 2 bases at J, with 14 bases in the middle. Looked up from germline, CDR1 is GTSNPN and CDR2 is SVGIG (reference sequence). This CDR3 region has 15 residues. The CDR3 loop is CAWSGTGLGNQPQHF. The CDR3 nucleotides read TGTGCCTGGAGCGGGACGGGACTAGGCAATCAGCCCCAGCATTTT.

The rearrangement joins TRBV7-2 to TRBJ2-1; 8 nucleotides match TRBD2. Germline lookup yields CDR1 SGHTA and CDR2 FQGNSA. Trimming at V came to 7 bases and at J to 3 bases, leaving 8 bases not matched to a gene. The CDR3 is 15 residues long. CDR3 residues: CASIQRGGRYNEQFF. The DNA for the CDR3 is TGTGCCAGCATCCAACGGGGGGGCCGCTACAATGAGCAGTTCTTC.

CDR3 DNA: TGTGCCAGCAGCCAAGATCTTTCGGGCGGGTTGCGCTCCTACGAGCAGTACTTC. It translates to CASSQDLSGGLRSYEQYF. The V call is TRBV3-1 (or the pseudogene TRBV3-2), the J call TRBJ2-7; TRBD2 might be the D (5 bases). Germline V gene data show CDR1 as LGHDT and CDR2 as YNNKEL (reference sequence). This CDR3 is built from 18 residues. Trimming took 0 bases from V and 0 from J, leaving 18 bases between them.

This clone was counted between two and nine times. The gene calls are TRBV5-6 and TRBJ1-1, with D possibly matching TRBD1 (6 bases). CDR1 is SGHDT, CDR2 YYEEEE, per germline. This CDR3 region has 14 residues. With 4 bases removed from V and 4 bases from J, the gap between germline ends came to 14 bases. In DNA form, the CDR3 reads TGTGCCAGCAGCCCATGGGTGGACAGCACTGAAGCTTTCTTT. The encoded protein is CASSPWVDSTEAFF.

This chain links TRBV27 with TRBJ2-7; TRBD2 matches 8 bases. With V trimmed by 5 bases and J by 3 bases, 15 bases remained unmatched. This CDR3 spans 17 amino acids. Germline V lookup: CDR1 MNHEY, CDR2 SMNVEV (reference sequence). This chain's CDR3 is CASSRGSSGSSVYEQYF. In nucleotides, the CDR3 is TGTGCCAGCAGTAGAGGGTCTAGCGGGTCTTCGGTCTACGAGCAGTACTTC.